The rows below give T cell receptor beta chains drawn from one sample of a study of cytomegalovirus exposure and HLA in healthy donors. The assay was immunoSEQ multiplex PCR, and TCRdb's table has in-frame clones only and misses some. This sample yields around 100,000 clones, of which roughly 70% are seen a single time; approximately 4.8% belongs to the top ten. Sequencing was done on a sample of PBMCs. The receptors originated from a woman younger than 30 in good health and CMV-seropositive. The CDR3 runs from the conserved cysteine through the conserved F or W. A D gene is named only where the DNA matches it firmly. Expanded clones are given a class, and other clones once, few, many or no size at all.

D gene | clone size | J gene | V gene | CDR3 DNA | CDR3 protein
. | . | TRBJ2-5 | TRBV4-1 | TGCGCCAGCAGCCGATCCGGGTCAAGGCTCGAGACCCAGTACTTC | CASSRSGSRLETQYF
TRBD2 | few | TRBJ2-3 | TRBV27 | TGTGCCAGCAGTTGGACGGGGGGAGATACGCAGTATTTT | CASSWTGGDTQYF
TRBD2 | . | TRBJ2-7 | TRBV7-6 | TGTGCCAGCAGCCCTCTAGCGGAGCCCTACGAGCAGTACTTC | CASSPLAEPYEQYF
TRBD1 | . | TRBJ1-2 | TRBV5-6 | TGTGCCAGCAGCAATGGACAGGGGGCCTATGGCTACACCTTC | CASSNGQGAYGYTF
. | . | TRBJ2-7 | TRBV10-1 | . | CASILGLAAPYYQQYF
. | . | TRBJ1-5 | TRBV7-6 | TGTGCCAGCAGCCCCAGGGGAAGTCAGCCCCAGCATTTT | CASSPRGSQPQHF
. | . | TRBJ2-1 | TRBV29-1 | TGCAGCGTAGGACCGGGACTCGGCACGGGTAATGAGCAGTTCTTC | CSVGPGLGTGNEQFF
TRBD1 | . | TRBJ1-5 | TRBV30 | TGTGCCTGGAGTCTGGGACAGGGAGATCAGCCCCAGCATTTT | CAWSLGQGDQPQHF
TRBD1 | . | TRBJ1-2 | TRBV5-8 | TGTGCCAGCAGCTTGGGACAGGGGTTGGATGGCTACACCTTC | CASSLGQGLDGYTF
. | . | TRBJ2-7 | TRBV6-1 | TGTGCCAGCAGCGAAGGACAGAGAATTCCCTACGAGCAGTACTTC | CASSEGQRIPYEQYF
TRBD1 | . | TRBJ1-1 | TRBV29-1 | TGCAGCGTACGACAGGGCGACACTGAAGCTTTCTTT | CSVRQGDTEAFF
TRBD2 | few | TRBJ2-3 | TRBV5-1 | TGCGCCAGCAGCAGGCTAGCGGGAGGAGGAAACACAGATACGCAGTATTTT | CASSRLAGGGNTDTQYF
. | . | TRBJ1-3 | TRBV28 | TGTGCCAGCAGCCCCGGGAGCTCTGGAAACACCATATATTTT | CASSPGSSGNTIYF
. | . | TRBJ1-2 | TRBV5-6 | TGTGCCAGCAGCGTTAGCCCGGAGTTAAACTATGGCTACACCTTC | CASSVSPELNYGYTF